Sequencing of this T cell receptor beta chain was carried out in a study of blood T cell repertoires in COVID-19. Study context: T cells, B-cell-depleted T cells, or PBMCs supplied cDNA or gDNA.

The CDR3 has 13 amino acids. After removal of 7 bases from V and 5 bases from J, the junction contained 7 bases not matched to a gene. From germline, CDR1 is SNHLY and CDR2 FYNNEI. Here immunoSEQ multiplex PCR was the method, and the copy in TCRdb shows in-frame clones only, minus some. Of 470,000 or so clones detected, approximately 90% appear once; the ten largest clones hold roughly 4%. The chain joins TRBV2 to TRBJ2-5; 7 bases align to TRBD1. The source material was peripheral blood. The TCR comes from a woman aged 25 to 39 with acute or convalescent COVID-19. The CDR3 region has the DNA TGTGCCAGCATTACAGGGGCCCGTGAGACCCAGTACTTC. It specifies CASITGARETQYF. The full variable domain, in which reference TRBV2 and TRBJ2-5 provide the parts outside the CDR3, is EPEVTQTPSHQVTQMGQEVILRCVPISNHLYFYWYRQILGQKVEFLVSFYNNEISEKSEIFDDQFSVERPDGSNFTLKIRSTKLEDSAMYFCASITGARETQYFGPGTRLLVL.